This T cell receptor beta chain was retrieved from a study of cytomegalovirus exposure and HLA in healthy donors. General study results and limits: Solely CMV serostatus was available to characterize immune exposure.

In the PCR, 60 Vbeta and 13 Jbeta primers were used. TCRdb keeps only in-frame clones here, not all; method: immunoSEQ multiplex PCR. The profile shows 150,000 to 200,000 clones, approximately 82% of them singletons. The length of the CDR3 is 14 residues. The J segment lost 2 bases and the V segment lost 7 bases, leaving 5 bases of the junction unmatched. CDR1 ENHRY and CDR2 SYGVKD come from the germline V gene. Concerning this clone: The antigen is not known.

This TCR derives from a woman in her late teens or twenties in good health and CMV-seronegative. Sequences were obtained from PBMCs. The rearrangement joins TRBV10-3 to TRBJ2-3; 8 bases line up with TRBD1. CDR3 coding DNA: TGTGCCATCACCGACAGGGGAAACACAGATACGCAGTATTTT. Translating gives CAITDRGNTDTQYF.